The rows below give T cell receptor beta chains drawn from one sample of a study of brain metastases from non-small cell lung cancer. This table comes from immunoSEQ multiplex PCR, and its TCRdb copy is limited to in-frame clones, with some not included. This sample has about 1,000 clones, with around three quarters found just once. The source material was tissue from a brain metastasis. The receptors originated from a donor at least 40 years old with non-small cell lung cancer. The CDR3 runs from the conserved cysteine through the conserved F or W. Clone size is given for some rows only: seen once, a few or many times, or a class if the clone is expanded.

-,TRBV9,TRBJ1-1,CASSAQQGEVTEAFF
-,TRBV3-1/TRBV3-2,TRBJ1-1,CASSYSLRVTEAFF
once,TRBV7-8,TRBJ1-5,CASSQQGSNQPQHF
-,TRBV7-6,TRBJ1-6,CASSFSPNSPLHF
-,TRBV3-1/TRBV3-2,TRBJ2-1,CASSQYGTGGDEQFF
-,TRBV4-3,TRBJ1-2,CASSHSLQHNYGYTF
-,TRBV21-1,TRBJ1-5,CASSGSHGSSNQPQHF
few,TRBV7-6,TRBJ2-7,CASSLGRSYEQYF
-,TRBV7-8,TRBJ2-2,CASSLSPNTGELFF
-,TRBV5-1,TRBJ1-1,CASSQGQGALQAFF
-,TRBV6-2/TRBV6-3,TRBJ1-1,CASSYSFLQGAEAFF
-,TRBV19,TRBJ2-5,CASRRVGEETQYF
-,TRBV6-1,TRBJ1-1,CASSGHRAPMNTEAFF
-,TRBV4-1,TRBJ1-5,CASSQVTGGGQPQHF
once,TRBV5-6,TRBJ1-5,CASSSTGDSNQPQHF
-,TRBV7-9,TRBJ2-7,CASSLYPSYEQYF
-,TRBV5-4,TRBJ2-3,CASSPTSGTDTQYF
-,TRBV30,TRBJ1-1,CAWSAGSREAFF
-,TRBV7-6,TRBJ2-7,CASSLGRSYEQYF